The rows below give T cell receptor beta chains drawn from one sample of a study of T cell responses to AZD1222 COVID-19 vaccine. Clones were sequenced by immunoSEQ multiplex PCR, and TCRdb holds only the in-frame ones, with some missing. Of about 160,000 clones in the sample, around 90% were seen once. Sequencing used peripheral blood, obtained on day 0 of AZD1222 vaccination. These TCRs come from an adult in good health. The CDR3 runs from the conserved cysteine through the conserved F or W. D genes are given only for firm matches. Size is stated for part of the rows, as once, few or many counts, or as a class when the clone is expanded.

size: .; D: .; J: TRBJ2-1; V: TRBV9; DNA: TGTGCCAGCAGCGTAGGAGGGGTCAGAGCCTACAATGAGCAGTTCTTC; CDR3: CASSVGGVRAYNEQFF
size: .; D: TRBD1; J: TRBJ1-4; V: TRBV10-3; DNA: TGTGCCATCAGCGGACAGGGACTGAATGAAAAACTGTTTTTT; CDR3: CAISGQGLNEKLFF
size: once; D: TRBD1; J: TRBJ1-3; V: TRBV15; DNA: TGTGCCACCAGCAGAGGCTGGGACAGGACCTCTGGAAACACCATATATTTT; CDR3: CATSRGWDRTSGNTIYF
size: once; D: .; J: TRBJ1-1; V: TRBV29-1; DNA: TGCAGCGTTGATTTGTTGGGGGTTGAAGCTTTCTTT; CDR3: CSVDLLGVEAFF
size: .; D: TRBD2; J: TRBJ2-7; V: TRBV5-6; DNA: TGTGCCAGCAGCTTGGGGGTAAGCGGGAGGGCCTCGAGCGAGCAGTACTTC; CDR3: CASSLGVSGRASSEQYF
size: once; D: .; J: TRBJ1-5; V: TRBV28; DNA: TGTGCCAGCAGTTTAGTTTATTCGCCCCAGCATTTT; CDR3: CASSLVYSPQHF
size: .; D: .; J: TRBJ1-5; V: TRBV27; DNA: TGTGCCAGCAGCTCTCAACAACAAAATCAGCCCCAGCATTTT; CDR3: CASSSQQQNQPQHF
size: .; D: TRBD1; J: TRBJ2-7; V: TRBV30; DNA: TGTGCCTGGGGAAGTCGGACAGGGGGCATCGAGCAGTACTTC; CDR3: CAWGSRTGGIEQYF
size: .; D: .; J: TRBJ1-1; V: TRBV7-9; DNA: TGTGCCAGCAGCTTAGGTTCCCACAGGGTAGGGAACACTGAAGCTTTCTTT; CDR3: CASSLGSHRVGNTEAFF
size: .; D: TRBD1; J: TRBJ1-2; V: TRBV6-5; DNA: TGTGCCAGCAGTTCAACAGGGGATGGCTATGGCTACACCTTC; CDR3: CASSSTGDGYGYTF
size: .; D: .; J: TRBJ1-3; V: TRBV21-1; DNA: TGTGCCAGCAGACTTAGATACAGGGGGCCCAGCTCTGGAAACACCATATATTTT; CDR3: CASRLRYRGPSSGNTIYF
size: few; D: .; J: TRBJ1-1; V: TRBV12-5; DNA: TGTGCTAGTGGTTTGGACACGGGGGTGTTAGGCACTGAAGCTTTCTTT; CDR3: CASGLDTGVLGTEAFF
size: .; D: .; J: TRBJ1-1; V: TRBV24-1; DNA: TGTGCCACCAGTGGTGGTACTGAAGCTTTCTTT; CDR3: CATSGGTEAFF
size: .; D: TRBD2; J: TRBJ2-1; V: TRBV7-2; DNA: TGTGCCAGCAAAGGAGCGGGGGGGCCATATGAGCAGTTCTTC; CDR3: CASKGAGGPYEQFF
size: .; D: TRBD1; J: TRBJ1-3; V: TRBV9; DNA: TGTGCCAGCAGCGTAGATCGGGAGATCCAGGGGGCTCACCTCTTCTCTGGAAACACCATATATTTT; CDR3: CASSVDREIQGAHLFSGNTIYF
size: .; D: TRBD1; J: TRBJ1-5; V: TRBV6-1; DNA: TGTGCCAGCAGTGTGGGAGGACAGGGACTCAATCAGCCCCAGCATTTT; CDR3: CASSVGGQGLNQPQHF
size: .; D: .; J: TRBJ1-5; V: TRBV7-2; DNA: TGTGCCAGCAGCTTCGGGCGGGCCAATCAGCCCCAGCATTTT; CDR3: CASSFGRANQPQHF
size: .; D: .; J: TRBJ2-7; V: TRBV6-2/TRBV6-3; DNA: TGTGCCAGCAGCCCAATCCCGGGACAAAAGCAGTACTTC; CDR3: CASSPIPGQKQYF
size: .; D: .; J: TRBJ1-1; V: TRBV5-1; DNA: TGCGCCAGCAGCTTGACACAGCTCACTGAAGCTTTCTTT; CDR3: CASSLTQLTEAFF
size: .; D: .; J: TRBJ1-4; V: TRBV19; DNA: TGTGCCAGTAGTCACGACAGCCTCTCAACTAATGAAAAACTGTTTTTT; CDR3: CASSHDSLSTNEKLFF
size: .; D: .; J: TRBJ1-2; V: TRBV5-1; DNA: TGCGCCAGCAGCTTAACAGGGTTTGGCTATGGCTACACCTTC; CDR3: CASSLTGFGYGYTF
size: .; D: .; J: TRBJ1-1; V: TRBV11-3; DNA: TGTGCCAGCAGTTGGGGAGGGGAAGGCACTGAAGCTTTCTTT; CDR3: CASSWGGEGTEAFF
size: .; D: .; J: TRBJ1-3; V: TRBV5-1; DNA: TGCGCCAGCAGCTTGGGACAGGGAAACACCATATATTTT; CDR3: CASSLGQGNTIYF
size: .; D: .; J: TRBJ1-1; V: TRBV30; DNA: TGTGCCTGGAGTGTACACCAGAACACTGAAGCTTTCTTT; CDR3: CAWSVHQNTEAFF
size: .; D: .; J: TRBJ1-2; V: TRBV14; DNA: TGTGCCAGCAGCCAAGCTTGGGTAACAAACACCTACGGCTACACCTTC; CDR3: CASSQAWVTNTYGYTF
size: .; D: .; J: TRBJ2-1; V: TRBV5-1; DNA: TGCGCCAGCAGCGAGAGGTTCATGGAGCGGTTGTACAATGAGCAGTTCTTC; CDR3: CASSERFMERLYNEQFF
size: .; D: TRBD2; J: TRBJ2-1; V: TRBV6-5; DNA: TGTGCCAGCGCAGGACTAGCGGGAGTAGGGGAGCAGTTCTTC; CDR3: CASAGLAGVGEQFF
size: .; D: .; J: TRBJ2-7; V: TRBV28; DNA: TGTGCCAGCAGACCGGGACATATCTCCTACGAGCAGTACTTC; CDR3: CASRPGHISYEQYF
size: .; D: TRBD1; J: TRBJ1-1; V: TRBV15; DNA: TGTGCCACCAGCACCTTTGGGACAGAAGAAGCTTTCTTT; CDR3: CATSTFGTEEAFF
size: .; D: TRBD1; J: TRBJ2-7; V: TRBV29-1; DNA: TGCAGCGTTACTTCGGACAGGGGTAGCGAGCAGTACTTC; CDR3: CSVTSDRGSEQYF
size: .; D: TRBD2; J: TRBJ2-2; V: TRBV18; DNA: TGTGCCAGCTCTGCTGTCCTAGCGGAAAACACCGGGGAGCTGTTTTTT; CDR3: CASSAVLAENTGELFF
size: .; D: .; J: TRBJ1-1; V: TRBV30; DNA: TGTGCCTGGAGCTCTCAATTCGGGGAGAGCACTGAAGCTTTCTTT; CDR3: CAWSSQFGESTEAFF
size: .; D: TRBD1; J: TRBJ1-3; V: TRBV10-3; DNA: TGTGCCATCAGTGAGCCGGGACAGGGCACCGAAAACACCATATATTTT; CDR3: CAISEPGQGTENTIYF
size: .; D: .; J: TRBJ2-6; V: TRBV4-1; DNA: TGCGCCAGCAGCCAAGTAGGGGCACCTGGGGCCAACGTCCTGACTTTC; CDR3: CASSQVGAPGANVLTF
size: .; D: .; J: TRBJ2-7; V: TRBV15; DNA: TGTGCCACCAGCAACCCCGGGACACTGTCGGGGGAGCAGTACTTC; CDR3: CATSNPGTLSGEQYF
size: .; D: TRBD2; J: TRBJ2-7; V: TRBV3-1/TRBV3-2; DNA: TGTGCCAGCAGCCATTACATCCCTAGCGGGAGGTACGAGCAGTACTTC; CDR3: CASSHYIPSGRYEQYF
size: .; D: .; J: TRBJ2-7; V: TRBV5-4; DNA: TGTGCCAGCAGCCAAGGGGGACGGTCCTACGAGCAGTACTTC; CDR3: CASSQGGRSYEQYF